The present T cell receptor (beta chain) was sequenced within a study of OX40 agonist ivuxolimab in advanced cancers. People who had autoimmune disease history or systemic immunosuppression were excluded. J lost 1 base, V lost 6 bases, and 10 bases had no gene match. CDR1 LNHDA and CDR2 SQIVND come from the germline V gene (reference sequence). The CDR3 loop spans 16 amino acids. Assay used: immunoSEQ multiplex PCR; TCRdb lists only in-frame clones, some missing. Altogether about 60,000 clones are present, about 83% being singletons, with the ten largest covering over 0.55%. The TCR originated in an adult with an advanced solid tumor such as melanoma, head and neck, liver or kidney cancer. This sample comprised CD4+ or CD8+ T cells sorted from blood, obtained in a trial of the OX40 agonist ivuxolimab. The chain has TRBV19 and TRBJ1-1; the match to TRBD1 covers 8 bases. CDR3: CASSRGTGITNTEAFF. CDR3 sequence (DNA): TGTGCCAGTAGCCGAGGGACAGGTATCACGAACACTGAAGCTTTCTTT.